This T cell receptor (beta chain) was captured by sequencing in a study of T cell responses to AZD1222 COVID-19 vaccine. Study observations and caveats: Clonal diversity was possibly underestimated; the donors were predominantly white British and more often female. Across the whole spike, CD4 TCRs peaked at regions 160-218 and 743-854. Epitopes outside B.1.351 and B.1.1.7 mutated regions reportedly drew nearly half of spike TCRs.

The V end lost 6 bases, the J end lost 6 bases, and 17 bases lay between the germline ends. CDR3 length equals 14 residues. Germline V gives CDR1 SNHLY, CDR2 FYNNEI. About this clone itself: Its antigen is unidentified.

Here immunoSEQ multiplex PCR was the method, and the copy in TCRdb shows in-frame clones only, minus some. The sample records 130,000 or so clones, 75% to 95% being singletons. The sample in question was peripheral blood, obtained 28 days after the second AZD1222 dose. The receptor was isolated from an adult who received the AZD1222 COVID-19 vaccine. V is TRBV2 and J is TRBJ1-2; D may be TRBD1 (6 bases). CDR3 nucleotides: TGTGCCAGCAGCGGGGGGCGGGGGCAGAATGGCTACACCTTC. It encodes CASSGGRGQNGYTF. Full variable domain (missing parts from reference TRBV2 and TRBJ1-2): EPEVTQTPSHQVTQMGQEVILRCVPISNHLYFYWYRQILGQKVEFLVSFYNNEISEKSEIFDDQFSVERPDGSNFTLKIRSTKLEDSAMYFCASSGGRGQNGYTFGSGTRLTVV.